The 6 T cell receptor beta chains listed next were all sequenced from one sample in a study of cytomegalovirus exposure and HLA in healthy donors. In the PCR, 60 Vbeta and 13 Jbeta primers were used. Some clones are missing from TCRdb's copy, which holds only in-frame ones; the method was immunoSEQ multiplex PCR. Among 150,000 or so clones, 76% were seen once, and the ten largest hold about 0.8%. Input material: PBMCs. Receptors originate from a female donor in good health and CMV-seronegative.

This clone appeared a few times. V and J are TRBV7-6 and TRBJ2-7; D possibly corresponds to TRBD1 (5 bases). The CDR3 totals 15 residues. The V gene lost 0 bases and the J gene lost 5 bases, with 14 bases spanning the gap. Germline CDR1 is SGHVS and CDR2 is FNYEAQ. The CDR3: CASSLAPRVRDEQYF. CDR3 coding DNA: TGTGCCAGCAGCTTAGCGCCCAGGGTTCGGGACGAGCAGTACTTC.

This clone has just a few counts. The CDR3: CASKPGTGGYEQYF. CDR3 nucleotides: TGCGCCAGCAAGCCCGGGACAGGGGGTTACGAGCAGTACTTC. The gene calls are TRBV5-1 and TRBJ2-7, with TRBD1 matching 11 bases. The CDR3 contains 14 residues. Trimming at V came to 6 bases and at J to 4 bases, leaving 6 bases not matched to a gene. Germline V gives CDR1 SGHRS, CDR2 YFSETQ.

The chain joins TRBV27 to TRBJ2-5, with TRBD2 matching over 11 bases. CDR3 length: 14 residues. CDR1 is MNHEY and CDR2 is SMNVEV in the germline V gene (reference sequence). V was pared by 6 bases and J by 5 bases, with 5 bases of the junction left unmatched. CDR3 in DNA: TGTGCCAGCAGGCTAGCGGGAGGAACTGAGACCCAGTACTTC. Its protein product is CASRLAGGTETQYF.

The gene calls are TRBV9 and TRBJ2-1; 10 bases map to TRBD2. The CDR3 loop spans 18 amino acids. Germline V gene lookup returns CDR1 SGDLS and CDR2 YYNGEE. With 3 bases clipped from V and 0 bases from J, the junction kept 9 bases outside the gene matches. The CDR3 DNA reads TGTGCCAGCAGCGACCCTAGCGGGGGCCCGAGCTCCTACAATGAGCAGTTCTTC. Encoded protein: CASSDPSGGPSSYNEQFF.

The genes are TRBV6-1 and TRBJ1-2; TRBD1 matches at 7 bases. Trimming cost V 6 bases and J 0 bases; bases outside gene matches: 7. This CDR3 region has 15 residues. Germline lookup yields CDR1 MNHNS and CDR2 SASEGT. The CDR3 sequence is CASRPDRDSNYGYTF. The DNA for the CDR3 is TGTGCCAGCAGACCAGACAGGGACTCTAACTATGGCTACACCTTC.

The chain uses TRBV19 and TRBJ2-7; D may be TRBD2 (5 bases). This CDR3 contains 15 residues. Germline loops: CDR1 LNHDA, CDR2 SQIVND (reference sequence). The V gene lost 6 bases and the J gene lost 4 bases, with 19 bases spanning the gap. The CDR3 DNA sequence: TGTGCCAGTAGGCCCACGGGAAGCCGAGGGTACGAGCAGTACTTC. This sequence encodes CASRPTGSRGYEQYF.